The 26 T cell receptor beta chains reported below all come from one sample, sequenced in a study of blood T cells in healthy people across ages. Next came a second PCR, run for about 6 to 12 cycles, which used a sample-barcoded 5' primer along with a J-beta primer mix. A single record per CDR3 protein comes from TCRdb applying MiXCR to the 5' RACE reads. The sample shows more than 1,000,000 distinct CDR3 sequences, roughly 24% of them seen only once. This sample was also put to use in a study of T cells of mothers and their children.

Material for sequencing was blood. These receptors came from a girl aged 2 to 9 in good health.

This rearrangement joins TRBV6-2 or TRBV6-3 to TRBJ1-1, with D maybe TRBD1 (5 bases). CDR1 and CDR2 from the germline V gene are MNHEY and SVGEGT. V shed 3 bases and J shed 4 bases, with 24 bases lying between them. The CDR3 is 18 residues long. In DNA form, the CDR3 reads TGTGCCAGCAGTTATTCGGGGGGATATTGGTCCGGAGGCACTGAAGCTTTCTTT. It translates to CASSYSGGYWSGGTEAFF.

This clonotype was counted between two and nine times. The V and J genes are TRBV20-1 and TRBJ2-7; a possible D gene is TRBD2 (5 bases). The CDR3 is 16 amino acids. Per germline, CDR1 DFQATT and CDR2 SNEGSKA (reference sequence). V was clipped by 0 bases and J by 2 bases, with 17 bases between them. CDR3 nucleotides: TGCAGTGCTAGAGATTGGGATTCGGGGTTGACCTACGAGCAGTACTTC. This translates into CSARDWDSGLTYEQYF.

This clonotype was recorded a few times. This chain uses TRBV29-1 with TRBJ2-1; D ambiguous. There are 11 residues in the CDR3. V lost 4 bases, J lost 8 bases, and 9 bases lay in between. Germline V CDR1 and CDR2: SQVTM, ANQGSEA. CDR3: CSVVWGDEQFF. As DNA, the CDR3 is TGCAGCGTTGTCTGGGGTGATGAGCAGTTCTTC.

This clonotype has just a few counts. This chain's CDR3 is CASSLSRTSGSNNEQFF. The CDR3, as DNA: TGTGCCAGCAGCTTGTCCCGGACTAGCGGGAGCAACAATGAGCAGTTCTTC. The chain uses TRBV7-8 and TRBJ2-1; the match to TRBD2 covers 13 bases. This CDR3 is 17 amino acids long. Per germline, CDR1 SGHVS and CDR2 FQNEAQ. J was trimmed by 5 bases and V by 3 bases; bases with no gene match: 7.

The chain recombines TRBV5-1 with TRBJ2-5, with no clear D. Germline V gene lookup returns CDR1 SGHRS and CDR2 YFSETQ. This CDR3 has 13 amino acids. V dropped 4 bases and J dropped 4 bases, with 11 bases sitting between them. CDR3 DNA: TGCGCCAGCAGCCTAAGGGTCCCAGAGACCCAGTACTTC. Protein sequence: CASSLRVPETQYF.

In this sample, this clonotype turned up a few times. The chain combines TRBV7-2 with TRBJ2-1; 7 nucleotides agree with TRBD2. V was pared by 4 bases and J by 0 bases, with 9 bases of the junction left unmatched. Germline V gene sequence: CDR1 SGHTA, CDR2 FQGNSA. CDR3 length: 17 residues. CDR3 in DNA: TGTGCCAGCAGCTCTAGACTAGCCAAAATCTCCTACAATGAGCAGTTCTTC. Amino acid sequence: CASSSRLAKISYNEQFF.

The gene calls are TRBV10-3 and TRBJ2-5; 9 bases line up with TRBD2. Germline V gene sequence: CDR1 ENHRY, CDR2 SYGVKD. CDR3 length equals 16 residues. V shed 2 bases, J shed 4 bases, and the junction held 8 bases outside the gene matches. This CDR3 reads CAISEPGIAGAETQYF. Here the CDR3 DNA reads TGTGCCATCAGTGAGCCCGGAATAGCGGGAGCAGAGACCCAGTACTTC.

The V and J genes are TRBV6-6 and TRBJ2-2; the match to TRBD2 covers 9 bases. Trimming cost V 10 bases and J 5 bases; bases outside gene matches: 11. The CDR3 is 15 residues long. Germline CDR1 MNHNY, CDR2 SVGAGI (reference sequence). This CDR3 reads CATRWGTSRTGELFF. The CDR3, as DNA: TGTGCCACCAGATGGGGGACTAGCCGGACCGGGGAGCTGTTTTTT.

In this sample, this clonotype turned up a few times. The chain employs TRBV14 and TRBJ2-1, with D unresolved. V was shortened by 2 bases and J by 4 bases, with 15 bases between the two germline ends. Germline CDR1 and CDR2: SGHDN and FVKESK. There are 16 residues in the CDR3. The CDR3 nucleotides are TGTGCCAGCAGCCAACCACCCGACGGTCATTACAATGAGCAGTTCTTC. This encodes CASSQPPDGHYNEQFF.

This clonotype has a handful of counts. The rearrangement joins TRBV20-1 to TRBJ2-5; 7 bases are shared with TRBD2. The J call may be incorrect, as the DNA end agrees better with TRBJ2-7. Germline CDR1 reads DFQATT; CDR2 reads SNEGSKA (reference sequence). The length of the CDR3 is 13 residues. CDR3 bases: TGCAGTGCTAGAGACGGTCTAGCGGACGAGCAGTACTTC. Translating it yields CSARDGLADEQYF.

The genes are TRBV29-1 and TRBJ2-2; D unclear. Trimming cost V 2 bases and J 6 bases, with 13 bases left between them. Germline CDR1 is SQVTM and CDR2 is ANQGSEA. CDR3 length: 14 amino acids. CDR3 residues: CSVESSGSPGELFF. The DNA for the CDR3 is TGCAGCGTTGAAAGCTCGGGTTCCCCCGGGGAGCTGTTTTTT.

This clonotype turned up a few times. The chain recombines TRBV7-9 with TRBJ1-1; no firm D call. With 5 bases removed from V and 0 bases from J, the gap between germline ends came to 16 bases. This CDR3 has 16 residues. From germline, CDR1 is SEHNR and CDR2 FQNEAQ (reference sequence). The CDR3 DNA sequence: TGTGCCAGCAGCCCATCCAATCCCGTTATGAACACTGAAGCTTTCTTT. This gives the protein CASSPSNPVMNTEAFF.

This clonotype was counted only a few times. This chain uses TRBV9 with TRBJ1-3; D gene uncertain. This CDR3 region has 15 residues. Trimming left V 3 bases short and J 6 bases short, with 16 bases between. The germline CDR1 and CDR2 sequences are SGDLS and YYNGEE. The DNA for the CDR3 is TGTGCCAGCAGCGACCGGCGAGAAGGCGAAAACACCATATATTTT. The encoded protein is CASSDRREGENTIYF.

This clonotype was observed a handful of times. DNA of the CDR3: TGCAGCGTTGAAGATTCAGGCACGGACAGACCTTATGGCTACACCTTC. This encodes CSVEDSGTDRPYGYTF. The chain uses TRBV29-1 and TRBJ1-2; perhaps TRBD1 as D (6 bases). The CDR3 consists of 16 residues. V lost 0 bases and J lost 5, with 19 bases in between. Germline V gene sequence: CDR1 SQVTM, CDR2 ANQGSEA.

This clonotype has only a few counts. This chain connects TRBV2 to TRBJ1-5; D not certain. Germline values: CDR1 SNHLY, CDR2 FYNNEI. V was clipped by 8 bases and J by 0 bases, with 14 bases between them. The CDR3 spans 15 residues. CDR3 bases: TGTGCCAGCGCCGAACAGACTAATAGCAATCAGCCCCAGCATTTT. The encoded protein is CASAEQTNSNQPQHF.

V is TRBV29-1 and J is TRBJ2-3, with 7 bases aligning to TRBD2. The CDR3 loop spans 14 amino acids. The V and J ends lost 1 base and 1 base, in that order; junction bases with no gene match: 2. Germline CDR1 is SQVTM and CDR2 is ANQGSEA. CDR3 nucleotide sequence: TGCAGCGTTGAAGCTAGCGGTGGCACAGATACGCAGTATTTT. Protein sequence: CSVEASGGTDTQYF.

The CDR3 spells CASSLALLETQYF. CDR3 in DNA: TGTGCCAGCAGTTTAGCGTTATTGGAGACCCAGTACTTC. This rearrangement joins TRBV12-3 or TRBV12-4 to TRBJ2-1; no definite D call. The J call is doubtful: the DNA matches TRBJ2-5 better. The CDR3 totals 13 residues.

The V and J genes are TRBV9 and TRBJ2-5; D is ambiguous. Near its end, the DNA agrees better with TRBJ2-7, so the J call may be wrong. The germline CDR1 and CDR2 sequences are SGDLS and YYNGEE. The CDR3 runs to 14 residues. CDR3 sequence (DNA): TGTGCCAGCAGCGTAGTTCCAGACCCCTACGAGCAGTACTTC. This sequence encodes CASSVVPDPYEQYF.

The chain is built from TRBV13 and TRBJ2-1; no clear D. Deletions cut 8 bases from V and 0 bases from J, with 8 bases between. In germline, CDR1 is PRHDT, CDR2 FYEKMQ (reference sequence). This CDR3 comprises 13 residues. The CDR3 nucleotides are TGTGCCAGCCTTAGGGTCTCCTACAATGAGCAGTTCTTC. Amino acids: CASLRVSYNEQFF.

This clonotype was counted only a few times. This chain joins TRBV20-1 and TRBJ2-7; D perhaps matches TRBD2 (6 bases). The CDR3 totals 15 residues. Trimming left V 6 bases short and J 0 bases short, with 18 bases between. The germline V gene has CDR1 DFQATT and CDR2 SNEGSKA (reference sequence). The DNA of the CDR3 is TGCAGTGCCTCGGATATTGGCGGGGACTCCTACGAGCAGTACTTC. Protein: CSASDIGGDSYEQYF.

Ten or more counts support this clonotype. The gene calls are TRBV18 and TRBJ2-1; 9 bases align to TRBD2. The CDR3 contains 21 residues. V lost 2 bases to trimming and J lost 6 bases; unmatched junction nucleotides: 23. CDR1 and CDR2 from the germline V gene are KGHSH and LQKENI. CDR3 residues: CASSPFLAGGPDERYPNEQFF. The CDR3 DNA follows: TGTGCCAGCTCACCATTTCTTGCGGGAGGGCCTGATGAGAGGTACCCCAATGAGCAGTTCTTC.

This clonotype has just a few counts. The chain has TRBV10-3 and TRBJ2-3, with D possibly matching TRBD1 (5 bases). With the DNA end fitting TRBJ1-5 better, the J assignment may be wrong. Germline CDR1 is ENHRY and CDR2 is SYGVKD. The CDR3 consists of 14 residues. The CDR3 reads CAISSGILTDTQHF. In DNA form, the CDR3 reads TGTGCCATCAGCTCGGGGATTCTGACAGATACGCAGCATTTT.

This clonotype was detected only a few times. This chain joins TRBV28 and TRBJ1-5, with D possibly TRBD1 on 6 matching bases. The CDR3 spans 14 residues. Trimming left V 8 bases short and J 6 bases short, with 17 bases between. Germline CDR1 reads MDHEN; CDR2 reads SYDVKM. CDR3 in amino acids: CASRGGGGSQPQHF. The CDR3 DNA is TGTGCCAGCCGGGGAGGGGGAGGGAGTCAGCCCCAGCATTTT.

This clonotype was detected only a few times. The chain employs TRBV6-5 and TRBJ1-2, with TRBD1 identical over 9 bases. The V gene's germline CDR1 is MNHEY and CDR2 SVGAGI. The trim removed 8 bases at V and 6 bases at J, leaving 13 bases unmatched. The CDR3 runs 15 residues. CDR3 residues: CASHFGTGIGNGYTF. DNA for the CDR3: TGTGCCAGCCATTTTGGGACAGGGATTGGGAATGGCTACACCTTC.

The chain links TRBV28 to TRBJ2-5, with 11 bases fitting TRBD1. V lost 0 bases, J lost 4 bases, and 4 bases stayed unmatched. CDR1 and CDR2 (germline): MDHEN, SYDVKM. The CDR3 length is 16 residues. The CDR3, as DNA: TGTGCCAGCAGTTTATGGGACAGGGGGCGCCCAGAGACCCAGTACTTC. The encoded protein is CASSLWDRGRPETQYF.

This clonotype was counted between two and nine times. V is TRBV5-6 and J is TRBJ2-7; the D gene could be TRBD1 or TRBD2 (5 bases each). V was pared by 2 bases and J by 7 bases, with 13 bases between. The CDR3 is 13 residues long. The germline V gene encodes CDR1 SGHDT and CDR2 YYEEEE. This CDR3 is CASSFNGAREQYF. In DNA form, the CDR3 reads TGTGCCAGCAGCTTCAACGGGGCAAGGGAGCAGTACTTC.